This paragraph covers one T cell receptor (beta chain) sequence. Germline CDR1 is SGHVS and CDR2 is FQNEAQ. The length of the CDR3 is 15 residues. V lost 2 bases and J lost 0, with 10 bases in between. The PCR employed 60 Vbeta primers together with 13 Jbeta primers. Measured with immunoSEQ multiplex PCR; TCRdb has only the in-frame clones, and not every one. The table includes about 140,000 clones, 61% detected once. These data are taken from a study of cytomegalovirus exposure and HLA in healthy donors. What was sequenced was PBMCs. This clonotype was sampled from a male donor in good health and CMV-seronegative. This sequence joins TRBV7-8 and TRBJ1-2; D ambiguous. The CDR3 DNA is TGTGCCAGCAGCTTATGGTTAGAAGCTAACTATGGCTACACCTTC. Translated: CASSLWLEANYGYTF.